The 3 T cell receptor beta chains below come from one sample, sequenced in a study of T cell responses to AZD1222 COVID-19 vaccine. Assay used: immunoSEQ multiplex PCR; TCRdb lists only in-frame clones, some missing. Here the sample spans tens of thousands of clones, more than 70% being singletons. Material: peripheral blood, obtained 28 days after the second AZD1222 dose. These receptors were taken from an adult who received the AZD1222 COVID-19 vaccine.

The chain recombines TRBV20-1 with TRBJ1-1, with a tentative D call TRBD1 (5 bases). CDR3 length: 10 residues. The germline V gene encodes CDR1 DFQATT and CDR2 SNEGSKA (reference sequence). The germline V and J ends were trimmed by 7 bases and 7 bases, with 10 bases remaining between them. The CDR3 bases are TGCAGTGTTGGGGACGTTGAAGCTTTCTTT. It translates to CSVGDVEAFF.

V gene TRBV10-2 combines with J gene TRBJ2-7, with D maybe TRBD2 (6 bases). Germline lookup yields CDR1 WSHSY and CDR2 SAAADI. This CDR3 is built from 13 residues. Trimming removed 5 bases from V and 2 bases from J, with 10 bases in between. In DNA, the CDR3 is TGCGCCAGCAGTCCGGGACTCGCCTACGAGCAGTACTTC. Translated: CASSPGLAYEQYF.

The chain joins TRBV14 to TRBJ2-7, with 9 bases fitting TRBD1. This CDR3 spans 16 amino acids. The junction had 9 bases not matched to a gene; V was cut back by 4 bases and J by 2 bases. CDR1 SGHDN and CDR2 FVKESK come from the germline V gene. This CDR3 reads CASSPWGQGNTYEQYF. CDR3 coding DNA: TGTGCCAGCAGCCCTTGGGGACAGGGCAACACCTACGAGCAGTACTTC.